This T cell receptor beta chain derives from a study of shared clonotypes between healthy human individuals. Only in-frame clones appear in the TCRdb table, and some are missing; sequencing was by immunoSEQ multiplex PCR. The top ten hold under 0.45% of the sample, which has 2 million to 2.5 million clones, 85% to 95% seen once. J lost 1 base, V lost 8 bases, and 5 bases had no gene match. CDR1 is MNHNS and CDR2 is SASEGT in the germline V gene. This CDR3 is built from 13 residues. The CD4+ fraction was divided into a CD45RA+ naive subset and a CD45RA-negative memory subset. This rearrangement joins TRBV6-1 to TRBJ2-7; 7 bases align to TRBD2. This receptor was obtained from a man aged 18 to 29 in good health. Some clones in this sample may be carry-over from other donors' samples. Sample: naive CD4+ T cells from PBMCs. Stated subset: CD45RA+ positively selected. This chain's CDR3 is CASLGLGSYEQYF. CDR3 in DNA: TGTGCCAGCCTCGGACTAGGTTCCTACGAGCAGTACTTC.